This T cell receptor (beta chain) was sequenced for a study of shared clonotypes between healthy human individuals. TCRdb's table, derived via immunoSEQ multiplex PCR, lists solely in-frame clones and lacks some. This sample carries roughly 500,000 clones, around 80% of them seen once, and the ten largest clones take roughly 13%. The CDR3 extends over 16 amino acids. V lost 1 base, J lost 7 bases, and 17 bases lay in between. CDR1 and CDR2 (germline): SEHNR, FQNEAQ (reference sequence). The chain recombines TRBV7-9 with TRBJ2-1; D is unclear. This receptor was identified in a middle-aged woman in good health. Some clones in this sample may be carry-over from other donors' samples. Sequencing input: PBMCs. In nucleotides, the CDR3 is TGTGCCAGCAGCTTAGGAAGTCTAGGTATTAGAAATGAGCAGTTCTTC. Encoded protein: CASSLGSLGIRNEQFF.